The 9 T cell receptor beta chains below all came from one sample that was sequenced in a study of cytomegalovirus exposure and HLA in healthy donors. It was with 60 Vbeta and 13 Jbeta primers that the PCR ran. TCRdb keeps only in-frame clones here, not all; method: immunoSEQ multiplex PCR. The data contain 85,000 to 100,000 clones, roughly 69% of them singletons. Sequencing used PBMCs. The receptors shown here come from a man in his fifties or sixties in good health and CMV-seronegative.

V is TRBV19 and J is TRBJ1-5; D not certain. Germline assignment: CDR1 LNHDA and CDR2 SQIVND (reference sequence). Deletions cut 5 bases from V and 0 bases from J, with 5 bases between. There are 13 residues in the CDR3. This CDR3 reads CASSPNSNQPQHF. The CDR3 nucleotides read TGTGCCAGTAGTCCTAATAGCAATCAGCCCCAGCATTTT. Full variable domain (rest looked up from reference TRBV19 and TRBJ1-5): DGGITQSPKYLFRKEGQNVTLSCEQNLNHDAMYWYRQDPGQGLRLIYYSQIVNDFQKGDIAEGYSVSREKKESFPLTVTSAQKNPTAFYLCASSPNSNQPQHFGDGTRLSIL.

This chain connects TRBV6-1 to TRBJ2-1, with D possibly TRBD2 on 5 matching bases. The germline gives CDR1 MNHNS, CDR2 SASEGT. The V gene lost 10 bases and the J gene lost 4 bases, with 20 bases spanning the gap. The CDR3 has 15 amino acids. Here the CDR3 DNA reads TGTGCCACCAGGTGGGAGCCCATGGTTTACAATGAGCAGTTCTTC. It encodes CATRWEPMVYNEQFF.

This chain joins TRBV5-4 and TRBJ1-1; no clear D. From germline, CDR1 is SGHNT and CDR2 YYREEE (reference sequence). Trimming left V 3 bases short and J 3 bases short, with 6 bases between. This CDR3 is built from 12 residues. CDR3 loop: CASSWEDTEAFF. The CDR3 bases are TGTGCCAGCAGCTGGGAGGACACTGAAGCTTTCTTT.

The chain uses TRBV10-3 and TRBJ2-5, with 9 bases lining up with TRBD2. CDR1 and CDR2 (germline): ENHRY, SYGVKD. The ends lost 5 bases at V and 2 bases at J; junction bases unmatched: 3. This CDR3 is built from 14 residues. Here the CDR3 reads CAISFLAGQETQYF. The DNA of the CDR3 is TGTGCCATCAGTTTCCTAGCGGGGCAAGAGACCCAGTACTTC.

The table lists this clone with a count of one. This rearrangement joins TRBV19 to TRBJ2-2, with D perhaps matching TRBD1 (6 bases). The germline gives CDR1 LNHDA, CDR2 SQIVND (reference sequence). The CDR3 is 15 amino acids. The germline V and J ends were trimmed by 5 bases and 7 bases, with 17 bases remaining between them. This CDR3 is CASSSRGQRFGELFF. CDR3 in DNA: TGTGCCAGTAGTTCTAGAGGACAGCGTTTCGGGGAGCTGTTTTTT.

The table lists this clone with a few counts. The rearrangement joins TRBV28 to TRBJ2-7, with a weak D call TRBD1 (6 bases). The CDR3 contains 14 residues. V was shortened by 7 bases and J by 3 bases, with 16 bases between the two germline ends. From germline, CDR1 is MDHEN and CDR2 SYDVKM. The CDR3 region is CASTGQGLLYEQYF. The CDR3 DNA follows: TGTGCCAGCACCGGGCAGGGGCTTCTCTACGAGCAGTACTTC.

CDR3 sequence (DNA): TGTGCCAGCAGCTCAAGGGGGCGAAACACTGAAGCTTTCTTT. It yields the protein CASSSRGRNTEAFF. This chain links TRBV11-2 with TRBJ1-1; TRBD1 matches at 7 bases. The CDR3 sequence is 14 residues long. Trimming cost V 4 bases and J 2 bases; bases outside gene matches: 4. CDR1 and CDR2 (germline): SGHAT, FQNNGV.

The V call is TRBV4-2, the J call TRBJ1-6; 10 bases match TRBD1. Germline V CDR1 and CDR2: LGHNA, YNFKEQ. The length of the CDR3 is 16 residues. Losses at the gene ends were 5 bases for V and 4 bases for J; bases not matched to a gene: 5. The CDR3 coding sequence is TGTGCCAGCAGCGTGGACAGGGGGATATATAATTCACCCCTCCACTTT. Translated: CASSVDRGIYNSPLHF.

V usage is TRBV4-3 and J usage is TRBJ1-2; D is possibly TRBD1 (6 bases). The CDR3 totals 18 residues. The V gene lost 0 bases and the J gene lost 3 bases, with 20 bases spanning the gap. Per the germline V gene, CDR1 is LGHNA and CDR2 is YSLEER. The CDR3 protein is CASSQEAGGAPGYYGYTF. The CDR3 nucleotides are TGCGCCAGCAGCCAAGAGGCTGGGGGCGCGCCTGGCTACTATGGCTACACCTTC.